This entry is about one TCR beta chain. Its antigen is currently unknown. The source of the sample is a study of shared clonotypes between healthy human individuals. The ends lost 5 bases at V and 7 bases at J; junction bases unmatched: 4. Germline V gene data show CDR1 as MGHRA and CDR2 as YSYEKL. CDR3 size: 14 residues. Only in-frame clones appear in the TCRdb table, and some are missing; sequencing was by immunoSEQ multiplex PCR. The table includes about 120,000 clones, around 65% detected once. Study-level findings and limits: Sharing across several donors was seen in 4% to 6.5% of naive CD4 clonotypes. Clonotypes shared by all four sorted-subset donors had higher generation probabilities than non-shared clonotypes. Estimated clonotype richness was generally higher in naive than memory subsets.

Specimen: memory CD8+ T cells sorted from blood. Specified subset: CD45RO+ cells pooled with CCR7-negative TemRA cells. This receptor was taken from a woman in her twenties or thirties in good health. The chain has TRBV4-1 and TRBJ2-1; 11 bases agree with TRBD1. The CDR3 sequence: CASSLGQGENEQFF. In nucleotides, the CDR3 is TGCGCCAGCAGCTTGGGACAGGGGGAGAATGAGCAGTTCTTC.